Presented here are 21 T cell receptor beta chains from one specimen sequenced in a study of cytomegalovirus exposure and HLA in healthy donors. Both 60 Vbeta primers and 13 Jbeta primers went into the PCR. Sequencing was performed with immunoSEQ multiplex PCR; in TCRdb, only in-frame clones are kept and a portion is missing. The table lists 150,000 to 200,000 clones, approximately 85% of them singletons. The sequencing sample was made of PBMCs. These receptors all come from a man aged 18 to 29 in good health and CMV-seropositive.

The J gene is TRBJ1-2, the V gene TRBV30; 10 bases are a match to TRBD1. Germline values: CDR1 GTSNPN, CDR2 SVGIG (reference sequence). V trimming: 1 base; J trimming: 3 bases; junction bases outside the gene matches: 5. This CDR3 has 15 residues. CDR3 nucleotides: TGTGCCTGGAGTGCGACAGGGGGCTCTGACTATGGCTACACCTTC. It is translated as CAWSATGGSDYGYTF.

A remark on this clone: The CDR3 carries no conserved terminal phenylalanine or tryptophan, so it likely arises from a read error. The chain employs TRBV6-5 and TRBJ2-7, with D unresolved. The CDR3 spans 14 residues. The germline gives CDR1 MNHEY, CDR2 SVGAGI. Trimming pared 4 bases from V and 3 bases from J, leaving 13 bases between. The CDR3 spells CASSSYLGNYEQYL. CDR3 DNA sequence: TGTGCCAGCAGTTCCTACCTTGGAAACTACGAGCAGTACCTC.

CDR3 region: CASSGDRTLNTEAFF. CDR3 nucleotide sequence: TGTGCCAGCAGTGGAGACAGGACCTTGAACACTGAAGCTTTCTTT. The rearrangement joins TRBV2 to TRBJ1-1; a possible D gene is TRBD1 (6 bases). The CDR3 has 15 residues. Trimming took off 4 bases at V and 0 bases at J, with 12 bases between the two ends. Germline CDR1 reads SNHLY; CDR2 reads FYNNEI.

The CDR3 here is CASSPRPWGGYEQYF. CDR3 bases: TGTGCCAGCAGCCCCCGTCCCTGGGGAGGCTACGAGCAGTACTTC. The rearrangement links TRBV9 to TRBJ2-5; D is perhaps TRBD2 (6 bases). The better agreement between TRBJ2-7 and the DNA end casts doubt on the J call. From germline, CDR1 is SGDLS and CDR2 YYNGEE. The length of the CDR3 is 15 residues.

This chain joins TRBV9 and TRBJ1-3; D call uncertain. Trimming shortened V by 0 bases and J by 8 bases, and 6 bases separated the two germline ends. The CDR3 runs to 12 residues. From germline, CDR1 is SGDLS and CDR2 YYNGEE. Here the CDR3 reads CASSVDRDTIYF. The CDR3 DNA reads as TGTGCCAGCAGCGTAGACCGCGACACCATATATTTT. The entire variable domain, with the rest obtained from reference TRBV9 and TRBJ1-3, is as follows: DSGVTQTPKHLITATGQRVTLRCSPRSGDLSVYWYQQSLDQGLQFLIQYYNGEERAKGNILERFSAQQFPDLHSELNLSSLELGDSALYFCASSVDRDTIYFGEGSWLTVV.

This chain links TRBV11-2 with TRBJ1-2; TRBD1 aligns across 7 bases. CDR3 length: 16 residues. Germline lookup yields CDR1 SGHAT and CDR2 FQNNGV. V dropped 6 bases and J dropped 8; count of bases not matched to a gene: 18. CDR3 bases: TGTGCCAGCAGACCTATTGGTGAAGGGGGCGTAGGGGGCTACACCTTC. Protein: CASRPIGEGGVGGYTF.

This clone was recorded a few times. V gene TRBV5-6 combines with J gene TRBJ1-5; D perhaps matches TRBD1 (5 bases). V dropped 0 bases and J dropped 9 bases, with 13 bases sitting between them. The CDR3 sequence is 14 residues long. Germline V gene lookup returns CDR1 SGHDT and CDR2 YYEEEE. The CDR3 nucleotides are TGTGCCAGCAGCTTGGGACAGCGGGTAGGGCCCCAGCATTTT. Translation: CASSLGQRVGPQHF.

The V call is TRBV5-1, the J call TRBJ1-2, with 7 bases identical to TRBD1. Germline CDR1 reads SGHRS; CDR2 reads YFSETQ. The V segment lost 2 bases and the J segment 5 bases; nucleotides outside the gene matches: 9. The length of the CDR3 is 15 residues. As DNA, the CDR3 is TGCGCCAGCAGCTTCGGGACAGACGGGGTATATGGCTACACCTTC. This sequence encodes CASSFGTDGVYGYTF.

The chain recombines TRBV5-4 with TRBJ1-2; 10 bases map to TRBD1. This CDR3 spans 13 amino acids. Germline CDR1 is SGHNT and CDR2 is YYREEE (reference sequence). V dropped 4 bases and J dropped 8; count of bases not matched to a gene: 5. CDR3 in amino acids: CASSLGQGGGYTF. The CDR3 bases are TGTGCCAGCAGCCTAGGACAGGGGGGGGGCTACACCTTC. Looking up the rest from reference TRBV5-4 and TRBJ1-2 gives the full variable domain: ETGVTQSPTHLIKTRGQQVTLRCSSQSGHNTVSWYQQALGQGPQFIFQYYREEENGRGNFPPRFSGLQFPNYSSELNVNALELDDSALYLCASSLGQGGGYTFGSGTRLTVV.

The V call is TRBV11-2, the J call TRBJ2-3, with unresolved D. The CDR3 sequence is 15 residues long. Trimming removed 4 bases at V and 6 bases at J, with 17 bases between. Looked up from germline, CDR1 is SGHAT and CDR2 is FQNNGV. CDR3 DNA: TGTGCCAGCAGCTACCGACCAGGTTTTTTGGATACGCAGTATTTT. As protein: CASSYRPGFLDTQYF.

The V call is TRBV7-8, the J call TRBJ2-7, with TRBD2 matching 14 bases. Unmatched junction bases numbered 13, after V lost 4 bases and J lost 2 bases. Germline V gives CDR1 SGHVS, CDR2 FQNEAQ. The CDR3 runs 19 residues. The chain's CDR3 is CASSSLLGLAGDNPYEQYF. Written as DNA, the CDR3 is TGTGCCAGCAGCTCCTTACTGGGACTAGCGGGGGACAACCCCTACGAGCAGTACTTC.

This chain joins TRBV10-1 and TRBJ2-2, with a weak D call TRBD1 (6 bases). The CDR3 spans 13 residues. Germline V gene lookup returns CDR1 WNHNN and CDR2 SYGVQD (reference sequence). V was clipped by 4 bases and J by 5 bases, with 8 bases between them. DNA of the CDR3: TGCGCCAGCAGTGTAACAGGGACCGGGGAGCTGTTTTTT. Translating it yields CASSVTGTGELFF.

This clone turned up a few times. The V call is TRBV7-9, the J call TRBJ2-7; TRBD2 matches at 11 bases. V shed 5 bases, J shed 4 bases, and the junction held 7 bases outside the gene matches. Germline assignment: CDR1 SEHNR and CDR2 FQNEAQ (reference sequence). The length of the CDR3 is 15 residues. CDR3 sequence (DNA): TGTGCCAGCAGCCCACCACTAGCGGGGGAGTACGAGCAGTACTTC. It encodes CASSPPLAGEYEQYF.

The chain carries TRBV10-1 and TRBJ1-1; 7 nucleotides match TRBD1. Germline assignment: CDR1 WNHNN and CDR2 SYGVQD (reference sequence). This CDR3 region has 13 residues. J lost 3 bases, V lost 6 bases, and 4 bases had no gene match. Written as DNA, the CDR3 is TGCGCCAGCAGAGACAGGGTTGACACTGAAGCTTTCTTT. Protein product: CASRDRVDTEAFF.

This clone showed up just once. The rearrangement joins TRBV29-1 to TRBJ2-6, with D possibly TRBD2 on 5 matching bases. The V end was cut by 0 bases, the J end by 13 bases, with 28 bases between. This CDR3 is built from 18 residues. Germline lookup yields CDR1 SQVTM and CDR2 ANQGSEA. CDR3 residues: CSVEESGLEGSLGSVLTF. The DNA of the CDR3 is TGCAGCGTTGAAGAATCGGGCCTCGAGGGCTCCCTGGGCTCTGTCCTGACTTTC. Filled out from reference TRBV29-1 and TRBJ2-6, the complete variable domain reads SAVISQKPSRDICQRGTSLTIQCQVDSQVTMMFWYRQQPGQSLTLIATANQGSEATYESGFVIDKFPISRPNLTFSTLTVSNMSPEDSSIYLCSVEESGLEGSLGSVLTFGAGSRLTVL.

A few counts support this clone. For the CDR3, the DNA is TGTGCCAGCAGCTTATTAACTAGCGGGGGAACAGATACGCAGTATTTT. Protein: CASSLLTSGGTDTQYF. V gene TRBV5-5 combines with J gene TRBJ2-3; the match to TRBD2 covers 11 bases. Germline CDR1 reads SGHKS; CDR2 reads YYEKEE (reference sequence). This CDR3 spans 16 amino acids. V shed 2 bases, J shed 3 bases, and the junction held 5 bases outside the gene matches.

This chain joins TRBV6-1 and TRBJ2-5; TRBD1 aligns across 7 bases. CDR1 MNHNS and CDR2 SASEGT come from the germline V gene. The CDR3 has 13 amino acids. After removal of 7 bases from V and 7 bases from J, the junction contained 9 bases not matched to a gene. Written as DNA, the CDR3 is TGTGCCAGCACCGGGACGACAGGGTGGACCCAGTACTTC. It yields the protein CASTGTTGWTQYF.

The CDR3 reads CASSHTSRVPNQPQHF. DNA for the CDR3: TGTGCCAGCAGTCATACCAGCAGGGTTCCCAATCAGCCCCAGCATTTT. The gene calls are TRBV2 and TRBJ1-5; D is perhaps TRBD1 (5 bases). The CDR3 runs 16 residues. CDR1 is SNHLY and CDR2 is FYNNEI in the germline V gene. V lost 5 bases and J 3 bases, leaving 17 bases between the germline ends.

The CDR3 reads CAWGDSSYNEQFF. For the CDR3, the DNA is TGTGCCTGGGGGGACAGCTCCTACAATGAGCAGTTCTTC. The rearrangement joins TRBV30 to TRBJ2-1, with TRBD1 matching 7 bases. CDR1 GTSNPN and CDR2 SVGIG come from the germline V gene (reference sequence). CDR3 length equals 13 residues. V trimming: 5 bases; J trimming: 0 bases; junction bases outside the gene matches: 1.

The V and J genes are TRBV9 and TRBJ2-7; 7 bases fit TRBD1. The CDR3 covers 14 residues. The J segment lost 5 bases and the V segment lost 3 bases, leaving 8 bases of the junction unmatched. CDR1 and CDR2 (germline): SGDLS, YYNGEE. CDR3 nucleotides: TGTGCCAGCAGCGCCCGACAGGGATACGACGAGCAGTACTTC. Protein sequence: CASSARQGYDEQYF.

The chain is built from TRBV7-2 and TRBJ1-1; D might be TRBD1 (5 bases). From germline, CDR1 is SGHTA and CDR2 FQGNSA. The V end was cut by 2 bases, the J end by 1 base, with 11 bases between. This CDR3 comprises 15 residues. The CDR3 loop reads CASSLYRGGNTEAFF. CDR3 nucleotide sequence: TGTGCCAGCAGCTTATATCGGGGGGGGAACACTGAAGCTTTCTTT.